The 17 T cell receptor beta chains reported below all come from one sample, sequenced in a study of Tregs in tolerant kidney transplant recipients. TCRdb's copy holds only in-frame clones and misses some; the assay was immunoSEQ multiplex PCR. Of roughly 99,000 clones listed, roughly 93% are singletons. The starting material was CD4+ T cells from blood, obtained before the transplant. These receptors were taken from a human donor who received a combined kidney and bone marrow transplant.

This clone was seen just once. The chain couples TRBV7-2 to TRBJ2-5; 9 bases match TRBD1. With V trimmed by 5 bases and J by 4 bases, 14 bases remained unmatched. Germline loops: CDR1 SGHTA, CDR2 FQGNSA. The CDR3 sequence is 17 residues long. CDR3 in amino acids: CASSRMGTRQGVETQYF. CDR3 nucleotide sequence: TGTGCCAGCAGCCGAATGGGGACCAGACAGGGGGTAGAGACCCAGTACTTC.

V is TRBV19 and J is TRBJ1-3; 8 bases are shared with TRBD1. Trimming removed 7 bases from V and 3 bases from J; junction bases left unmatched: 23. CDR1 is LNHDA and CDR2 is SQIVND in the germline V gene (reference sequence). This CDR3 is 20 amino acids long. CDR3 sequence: CASTLGLEGDRIIYGNTIYF. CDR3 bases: TGTGCCAGTACCTTGGGACTTGAGGGGGACAGGATCATCTATGGAAACACCATATATTTT.

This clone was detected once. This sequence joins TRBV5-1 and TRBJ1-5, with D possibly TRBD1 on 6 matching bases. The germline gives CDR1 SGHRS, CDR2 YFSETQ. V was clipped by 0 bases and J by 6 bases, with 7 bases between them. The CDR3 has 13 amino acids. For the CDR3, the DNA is TGCGCCAGCAGCTTGGTAGGGGGTCAGCCCCAGCATTTT. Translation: CASSLVGGQPQHF.

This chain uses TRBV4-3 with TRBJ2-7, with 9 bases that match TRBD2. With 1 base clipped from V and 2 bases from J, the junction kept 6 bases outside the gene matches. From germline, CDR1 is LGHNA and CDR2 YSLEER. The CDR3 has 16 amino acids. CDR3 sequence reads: CASSQVASSGAYEQYF. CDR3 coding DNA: TGCGCCAGCAGCCAAGTGGCGTCTAGCGGGGCCTACGAGCAGTACTTC.

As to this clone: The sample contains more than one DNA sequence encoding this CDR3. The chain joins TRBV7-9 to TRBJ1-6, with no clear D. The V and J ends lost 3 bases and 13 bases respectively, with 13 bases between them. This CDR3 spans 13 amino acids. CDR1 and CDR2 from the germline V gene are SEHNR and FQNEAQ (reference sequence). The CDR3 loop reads CASSFGKLSPLHF. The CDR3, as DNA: TGTGCCAGCAGCTTCGGGAAGTTGTCCCCCCTCCACTTT.

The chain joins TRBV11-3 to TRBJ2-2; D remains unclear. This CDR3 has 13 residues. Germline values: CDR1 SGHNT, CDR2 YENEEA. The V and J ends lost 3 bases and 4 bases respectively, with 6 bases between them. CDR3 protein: CASSFTATGELFF. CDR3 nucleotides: TGTGCCAGCAGCTTTACAGCCACCGGGGAGCTGTTTTTT.

The CDR3 sequence is CASMDRYQETQYF. The CDR3 coding sequence is TGTGCCAGTATGGACAGATACCAAGAGACCCAGTACTTC. The V and J genes are TRBV19 and TRBJ2-5; a possible D gene is TRBD1 (6 bases). The CDR3 loop spans 13 amino acids. Germline-derived CDR1 and CDR2 are LNHDA and SQIVND (reference sequence). V was trimmed by 7 bases and J by 0 bases, leaving 9 bases between them.

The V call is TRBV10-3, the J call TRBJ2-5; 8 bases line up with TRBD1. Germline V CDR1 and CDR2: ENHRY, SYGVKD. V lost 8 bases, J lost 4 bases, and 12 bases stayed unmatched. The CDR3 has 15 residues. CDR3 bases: TGTGCCATCCAGGATGCGACAGGGGCTAGAGAGACCCAGTACTTC. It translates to CAIQDATGARETQYF.

The CDR3 DNA follows: TGTGCCAGTAGTGCCCGGGACTGGGGGTCCGAGCAGTACTTC. This codes for CASSARDWGSEQYF. The chain joins TRBV19 to TRBJ2-7, with D perhaps TRBD2 (6 bases). Trimming cost V 5 bases and J 6 bases, with 17 bases left between them. Germline CDR1 LNHDA, CDR2 SQIVND (reference sequence). The CDR3 runs 14 residues.

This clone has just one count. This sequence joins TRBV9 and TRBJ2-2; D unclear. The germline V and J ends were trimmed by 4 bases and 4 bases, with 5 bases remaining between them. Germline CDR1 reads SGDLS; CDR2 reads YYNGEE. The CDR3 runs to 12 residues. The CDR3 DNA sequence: TGTGCCAGCAGCTCCCTCACCGGGGAGCTGTTTTTT. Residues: CASSSLTGELFF.

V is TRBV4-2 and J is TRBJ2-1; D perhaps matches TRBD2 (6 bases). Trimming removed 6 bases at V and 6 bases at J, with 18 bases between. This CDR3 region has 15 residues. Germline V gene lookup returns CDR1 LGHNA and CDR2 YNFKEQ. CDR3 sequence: CASSLGTLKTNEQFF. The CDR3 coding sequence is TGTGCCAGCAGTTTAGGGACTTTAAAAACCAATGAGCAGTTCTTC.

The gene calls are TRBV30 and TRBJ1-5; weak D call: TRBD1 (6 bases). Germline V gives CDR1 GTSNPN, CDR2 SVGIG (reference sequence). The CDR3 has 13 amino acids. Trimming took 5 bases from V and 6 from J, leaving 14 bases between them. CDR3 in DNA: TGTGCCTGGGGGGCTGGGGGCGGTCAGCCCCAGCATTTT. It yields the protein CAWGAGGGQPQHF. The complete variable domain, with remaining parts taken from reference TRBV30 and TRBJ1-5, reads SQTIHQWPATLVQPVGSPLSLECTVEGTSNPNLYWYRQAAGRGLQLLFYSVGIGQISSEVPQNLSASRPQDRQFILSSKKLLLSDSGFYLCAWGAGGGQPQHFGDGTRLSIL.

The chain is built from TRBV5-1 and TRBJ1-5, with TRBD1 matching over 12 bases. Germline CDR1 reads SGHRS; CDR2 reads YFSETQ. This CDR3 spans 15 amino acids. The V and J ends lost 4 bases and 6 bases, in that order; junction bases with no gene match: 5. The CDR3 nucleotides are TGCGCCAGCAGCGCGGGACAGGGGGCTGGTCAGCCCCAGCATTTT. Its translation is CASSAGQGAGQPQHF.

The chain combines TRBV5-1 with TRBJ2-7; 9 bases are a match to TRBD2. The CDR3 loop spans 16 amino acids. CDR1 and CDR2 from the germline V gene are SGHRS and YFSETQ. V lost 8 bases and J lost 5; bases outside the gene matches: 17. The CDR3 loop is CASSRSGGGGADEQYF. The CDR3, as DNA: TGCGCCAGTTCGAGAAGTGGAGGCGGGGGGGCCGACGAGCAGTACTTC.

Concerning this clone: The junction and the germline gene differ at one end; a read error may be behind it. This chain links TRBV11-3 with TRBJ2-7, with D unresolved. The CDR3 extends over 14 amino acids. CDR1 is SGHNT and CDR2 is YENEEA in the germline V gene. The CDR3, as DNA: TGTGCCAGCAGCCTGGAGAGCCAGTCCTCCGAGCAGTACTTC. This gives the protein CASSLESQSSEQYF.

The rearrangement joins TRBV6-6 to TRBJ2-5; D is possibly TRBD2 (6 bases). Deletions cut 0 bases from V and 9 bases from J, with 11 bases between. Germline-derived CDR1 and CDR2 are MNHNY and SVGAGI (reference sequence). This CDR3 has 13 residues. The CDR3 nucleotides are TGTGCCAGCAGTTACTCGGACGGAGGGGCCCAGTACTTC. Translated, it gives CASSYSDGGAQYF.

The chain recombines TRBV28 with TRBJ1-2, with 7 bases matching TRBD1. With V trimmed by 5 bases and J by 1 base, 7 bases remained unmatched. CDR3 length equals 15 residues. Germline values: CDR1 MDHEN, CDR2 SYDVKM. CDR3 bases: TGTGCCAGCAGTCCGGACAGGCGATTTAACTATGGCTACACCTTC. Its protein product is CASSPDRRFNYGYTF.